These 2 T cell receptor beta chains originate from one sample sequenced in a study of blood T cell repertoires in COVID-19. The data were produced by immunoSEQ multiplex PCR, yet TCRdb's version contains in-frame clones alone and is incomplete. The sample carries 260,000 or so clones, 87% recorded once. Sequencing used PBMCs or T cells enriched from blood (not recorded which). These receptor sequences come from a woman in her 30s with acute COVID-19.

The V gene is TRBV7-9, the J gene TRBJ1-2; possibly TRBD1 for D (6 bases). V was pared by 2 bases and J by 6 bases, with 13 bases between. Germline assignment: CDR1 SEHNR and CDR2 FQNEAQ (reference sequence). This CDR3 region has 14 residues. CDR3: CASSLLDRSHGYTF. The DNA of the CDR3 is TGTGCCAGCAGCTTACTCGACAGGAGCCATGGCTACACCTTC.

V gene TRBV19 combines with J gene TRBJ2-7, with 10 nucleotides matching TRBD1. The V segment lost 2 bases and the J segment 0 bases; nucleotides outside the gene matches: 4. Germline CDR1 LNHDA, CDR2 SQIVND (reference sequence). The CDR3 sequence is 16 residues long. DNA of the CDR3: TGTGCCAGTAGTATAACCGGGACAGGGGACTCCTACGAGCAGTACTTC. As protein: CASSITGTGDSYEQYF.